The T cell receptor beta chain under discussion was sequenced for a study of regulatory T cells in long-lasting Graves disease. This clonotype was seen more than once but under ten times. Its antigen is unknown. iRepertoire HTBI primers and Arm-PCR of CDR3 regions built TCR beta libraries. TCRdb re-called the multiplex PCR reads through MiXCR, storing one row per CDR3 protein. The table shows around 460,000 distinct CDR3 sequences, with 12% to 15% occurring only once. Regarding the study as a whole: The study found TRBV28, TRBJ1-2 and TRBJ2-5 favored in persistent disease.

V lost 0 bases, J lost 10 bases, and 10 bases lay in between. This CDR3 has 13 residues. From germline, CDR1 is MNHEY and CDR2 SVGAGI. As to time point: newly diagnosed GD, antithyroid drugs for less than 3 months. PBMCs were the source of the RNA used for TCR sequencing. American Thyroid Association guidelines defined Graves' disease diagnosis. These same records also appear under a second study, on T cells in Graves' hyperthyroidism and ophthalmopathy. From that report: Using the HTBI primer set, a first-round RT-PCR was run on the TCR CDR3.

This chain connects TRBV6-5 to TRBJ2-1; possibly TRBD2 for D (5 bases). The sample in question was peripheral blood mononuclear cells (PBMCs), obtained at new diagnosis, from a patient treated with antithyroid drugs. The receptor's source is a woman in her forties or fifties with Graves disease. CDR3 sequence: CASSYSSRGEQFF. CDR3 nucleotide sequence: TGTGCCAGCAGTTACTCAAGCCGGGGAGAGCAGTTCTTC.